The 7 T cell receptor beta chains listed next were all sequenced from one sample in a study of blood T cell repertoires in COVID-19. Libraries were prepared by immunoSEQ multiplex PCR; TCRdb keeps only in-frame clonotypes and omits some of them. Counted here are about 470,000 clones, around 90% occurring once; the ten biggest clones make up under 0.85%. The specimen sequenced was PBMCs or T cells enriched from blood (not recorded which). The receptor set was obtained from a young woman who had recovered from COVID-19.

V gene TRBV28 combines with J gene TRBJ2-2; TRBD1 matches at 8 bases. The germline CDR1 and CDR2 sequences are MDHEN and SYDVKM. The CDR3 has 17 amino acids. The J segment lost 5 bases and the V segment lost 4 bases, leaving 12 bases of the junction unmatched. Written as DNA, the CDR3 is TGTGCCAGCAGTTCTCATCAGGGGGCTGTAATTACCGGGGAGCTGTTTTTT. Its translation is CASSSHQGAVITGELFF.

The genes are TRBV5-1 and TRBJ2-2; possible D gene TRBD1, 6 bases. This CDR3 has 15 amino acids. V lost 0 bases and J 5 bases, leaving 11 bases between the germline ends. Germline CDR1 and CDR2: SGHRS and YFSETQ. In DNA, the CDR3 is TGCGCCAGCAGCTTGGAACTAGGGGGTACCGGGGAGCTGTTTTTT. Translation: CASSLELGGTGELFF.

The V and J genes are TRBV19 and TRBJ1-1; TRBD1 agrees at 7 bases. The CDR3 totals 15 residues. Germline assignment: CDR1 LNHDA and CDR2 SQIVND (reference sequence). Losses at the gene ends were 3 bases for V and 5 bases for J; bases not matched to a gene: 9. The CDR3 sequence is CASSILGGGRTEAFF. The CDR3 DNA reads as TGTGCCAGTAGTATTCTAGGGGGCGGCCGGACTGAAGCTTTCTTT.

V and J are TRBV5-1 and TRBJ2-3; D may be TRBD2 (7 bases). Looked up from germline, CDR1 is SGHRS and CDR2 is YFSETQ. The CDR3 sequence is 14 residues long. V lost 8 bases to trimming and J lost 3 bases, with 16 bases between them. The CDR3 region is CASTARGGTDTQYF. CDR3 sequence (DNA): TGCGCCAGTACCGCTAGGGGGGGAACAGATACGCAGTATTTT.

The chain carries TRBV7-8 and TRBJ1-2; the D is unclear. The germline gives CDR1 SGHVS, CDR2 FQNEAQ. This CDR3 is built from 12 residues. V was clipped by 4 bases and J by 7 bases, with 10 bases between them. The CDR3 coding sequence is TGTGCCAGCAGCTCCCAATTTTTTGGCTACACCTTC. Protein sequence: CASSSQFFGYTF.

V gene TRBV28 combines with J gene TRBJ2-3; 10 bases match TRBD2. CDR1 is MDHEN and CDR2 is SYDVKM in the germline V gene. The V gene end was trimmed by 10 bases and the J gene end by 4 bases; junction bases not matched to a gene: 8. The CDR3 extends over 14 amino acids. The CDR3 nucleotides read TGTGCCACCTTAAAAAGCGGGGGGGCAGATACGCAGTATTTT. Its protein product is CATLKSGGADTQYF.

A single count supports this clone. The CDR3 is CATSIRGYGYTF. The CDR3 bases are TGTGCCACCTCGATAAGGGGCTATGGCTACACCTTC. V gene TRBV24-1 combines with J gene TRBJ1-2, with D possibly TRBD1 on 5 matching bases. Germline V gene data show CDR1 as KGHDR and CDR2 as SFDVKD. V was trimmed by 9 bases and J by 4 bases, leaving 11 bases between them. CDR3 length equals 12 residues.